This TCR beta chain appears in the sequencing data of a study of vaccination effects on CD4 cells after COVID-19. This CDR3 is 17 amino acids long. Germline CDR1 is MNHNS and CDR2 is SASEGT. V lost 1 base to trimming and J lost 2 bases, with 17 bases between them. Using viral peptide pools, the ViraFEST assay grew out antigen-specific CD4+ T cells prior to sequencing. A 10-day culture period preceded the isolation of CD4+ T cells. Vaccinated participants had no history of SARS-CoV-2 infection and tested negative for nucleocapsid antibodies. Sequenced by immunoSEQ multiplex PCR; TCRdb stores in-frame clones only, minus some. In the table there are about 63,000 clones, roughly 76% of which are singletons. This clone was observed a few times. What it recognizes is unknown.

Sequenced material: CD4+ T cells from PBMCs cultured with HCoV-OC43 spike peptides, taken before COVID-19 vaccination. Subset in this sample: HCoV-OC43 spike overlapping peptide pool stimulation. The sequence was obtained from a human donor who received a COVID-19 vaccine. V and J are TRBV6-1 and TRBJ2-5; D possibly matches TRBD1 or TRBD2 (6 bases each). The CDR3 reads CASSEELRGGGQETQYF. The CDR3 bases are TGTGCCAGCAGTGAAGAACTGCGTGGAGGGGGTCAAGAGACCCAGTACTTC.